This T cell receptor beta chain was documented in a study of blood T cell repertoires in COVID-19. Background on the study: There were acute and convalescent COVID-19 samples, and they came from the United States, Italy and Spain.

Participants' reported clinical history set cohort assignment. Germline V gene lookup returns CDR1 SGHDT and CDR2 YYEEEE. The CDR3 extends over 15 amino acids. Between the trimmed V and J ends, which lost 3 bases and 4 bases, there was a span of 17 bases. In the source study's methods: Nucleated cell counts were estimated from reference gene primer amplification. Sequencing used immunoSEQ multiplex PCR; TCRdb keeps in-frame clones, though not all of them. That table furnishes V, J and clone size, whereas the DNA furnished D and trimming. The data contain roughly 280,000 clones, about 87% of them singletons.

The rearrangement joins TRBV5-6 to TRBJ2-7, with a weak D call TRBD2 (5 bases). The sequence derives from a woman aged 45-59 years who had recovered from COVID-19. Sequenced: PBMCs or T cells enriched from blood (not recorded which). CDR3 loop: CASSWRNGRRYEQYF. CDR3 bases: TGTGCCAGCAGCTGGAGGAACGGCCGAAGATACGAGCAGTACTTC.